The 9 T cell receptor beta chains below come from one sample, sequenced in a study of T cells in Graves' hyperthyroidism and ophthalmopathy. RNA transcripts provided the source from which TCR beta CDR3 regions were amplified. The HTBI primer set drove a first-round RT-PCR of the TCR CDR3. TCRdb independently ran MiXCR on the multiplex PCR reads; one entry per CDR3 protein. The table lists 350,000 to 400,000 distinct CDR3 sequences, more than 13% of them singletons. The sample taken for sequencing was blood. The source of these receptors is a young woman with Graves' hyperthyroidism.

This chain connects TRBV28 to TRBJ1-2, with D perhaps matching TRBD1 (6 bases). The CDR3 has 14 residues. CDR1 is MDHEN, CDR2 SYDVKM, per germline. Trimming cost V 4 bases and J 0 bases, with 9 bases left between them. The CDR3 reads CASSSGVANYGYTF. CDR3 coding DNA: TGTGCCAGCAGTTCAGGGGTTGCTAACTATGGCTACACCTTC.

There are many counts of this clonotype. V gene TRBV20-1 combines with J gene TRBJ2-3; 7 nucleotides align to TRBD2. CDR3 length equals 15 residues. Germline V gene sequence: CDR1 DFQATT, CDR2 SNEGSKA (reference sequence). V trimming: 3 bases; J trimming: 0 bases; junction bases outside the gene matches: 6. The chain's CDR3 is CSASLIAGSTDTQYF. CDR3 nucleotides: TGCAGTGCTAGTCTCATAGCGGGTAGCACAGATACGCAGTATTTT.

This clonotype was detected ten times or more. V and J are TRBV20-1 and TRBJ2-1; D possibly corresponds to TRBD2 (6 bases). Germline V gene data show CDR1 as DFQATT and CDR2 as SNEGSKA (reference sequence). The CDR3 loop spans 13 amino acids. V was trimmed by 4 bases and J by 0 bases, leaving 7 bases between them. The CDR3 spells CSATGSSYNEQFF. The CDR3 DNA follows: TGCAGTGCTACCGGGAGCTCCTACAATGAGCAGTTCTTC.

This clonotype has ten or more counts. The gene calls are TRBV18 and TRBJ2-1, with D possibly matching TRBD2 (6 bases). Germline V gives CDR1 KGHSH, CDR2 LQKENI. The CDR3 runs 12 residues. The V gene lost 2 bases and the J gene lost 8 bases, with 7 bases spanning the gap. The CDR3 DNA is TGTGCCAGCTCACCAAGGAGGGATGAGCAGTTCTTC. Residues: CASSPRRDEQFF.

This clonotype appeared many times. This chain connects TRBV12-3 or TRBV12-4 to TRBJ1-3; D might be TRBD1 (6 bases). Between the trimmed V and J ends, which lost 5 bases and 1 base, there was a span of 12 bases. The CDR3 consists of 15 residues. The CDR3 coding sequence is TGTGCCAGCAGTAGCGGGACATCGTCTGGAAACACCATATATTTT. Protein product: CASSSGTSSGNTIYF.

This clonotype was seen more than once but under ten times. This rearrangement joins TRBV27 to TRBJ1-1; 9 positions match TRBD1. The CDR3 is 14 residues long. The germline gives CDR1 MNHEY, CDR2 SMNVEV (reference sequence). Unmatched junction bases numbered 9, after V lost 8 bases and J lost 5 bases. The CDR3 sequence is CASQGTGRGTEAFF. The DNA for the CDR3 is TGTGCCAGCCAGGGGACAGGGCGGGGGACTGAAGCTTTCTTT.

The chain recombines TRBV13 with TRBJ2-7, with D tentatively TRBD1 (6 bases). This CDR3 comprises 15 residues. The V gene's germline CDR1 is PRHDT and CDR2 FYEKMQ (reference sequence). Trimming stripped 5 bases from V and 6 bases from J, with 20 bases between. The CDR3 reads CASSRRGIELGEQYF. CDR3 DNA sequence: TGTGCCAGCAGCCGAAGGGGGATAGAACTCGGCGAGCAGTACTTC.

DNA of the CDR3: TGCGCCAGCAGCCCCGGACAGGCGAAAGGTGAAAAACTGTTTTTT. Translation gives CASSPGQAKGEKLFF. The chain recombines TRBV5-1 with TRBJ1-4, with 7 bases aligning to TRBD1. There are 15 residues in the CDR3. The trim removed 4 bases at V and 7 bases at J, leaving 10 bases unmatched. The germline gives CDR1 SGHRS, CDR2 YFSETQ.

This clonotype occurred a few times. A much larger clone is a single base away; this may be a read error. V usage is TRBV3-1 and J usage is TRBJ1-1; D not certain. The CDR3 is 13 residues long. V was clipped by 4 bases and J by 3 bases, with 9 bases between them. Germline CDR1 LGHDT, CDR2 YNNKEL (reference sequence). The CDR3 protein is CASSLQEDTEAFF. Written as DNA, the CDR3 is TGTGCCAGCAGCCTCCAGGAGGACACTGAAGCTTTCTTT.